This is a list of T cell receptor beta chains from one sample in a study of T cells in Graves' hyperthyroidism and ophthalmopathy. TCRdb passed the multiplex PCR reads through MiXCR, listing each CDR3 protein once. Of 490,000 or so distinct CDR3 sequences listed, around 50% are singletons. Sequencing was done on a sample of peripheral blood or thyroid tissue (not recorded which). The receptors come from an adult woman with Graves' disease, either hyperthyroidism or ophthalmopathy (not recorded which). CDR3s include the opening cysteine and the closing phenylalanine or tryptophan. The order of the fields is clone size, D gene, J gene, V gene, CDR3 DNA, CDR3 protein. D genes are given only for firm matches. Not all rows give a size; the values are once, few, many and, for expanded clones, a class.

>few|.|TRBJ2-7|TRBV2
TGTGCCAGCAGATACCTCTCCGCGAATCCCTACGAGCAGTACTTC
CASRYLSANPYEQYF
>.|.|TRBJ1-2|TRBV7-8
TGTGCCAGCAGCTCCTTATCGGGGTGGGGGAGCAACACCTTC
CASSSLSGWGSNTF
>.|TRBD2|TRBJ2-2|TRBV12-5
TGTGCTAGTGGCACGACTAGCGGGAGGATGAACACCGGGGAGCTGTTTTTT
CASGTTSGRMNTGELFF
>.|TRBD1|TRBJ1-1|TRBV11-2
TGTGCCAGCAGCTCTACAGGGGTGATGGCTGAAGCTTTCTTT
CASSSTGVMAEAFF
>.|.|TRBJ1-6|TRBV9
TGTGCCAGCAGCGTAGCTGACAGTTATTCACCCCTCCACTTT
CASSVADSYSPLHF
>few|.|TRBJ1-5|TRBV9
TGTGCCAGCAGCCAAACAGGGAGACAGCCCCAGCATTTT
CASSQTGRQPQHF
>.|.|TRBJ2-2|TRBV2
TGTGCCAGCAGTGTTCCCCGTAACACCGGGGAGCTGTTTTTT
CASSVPRNTGELFF
>many|.|TRBJ1-2|TRBV20-1
TGCAGTGCTAGAGATGGGCCAGGGAAGCGTGGTGTCTACACCTTC
CSARDGPGKRGVYTF
>few|.|TRBJ2-5|TRBV7-8
TGTGCCAGCAGCTTCAGCGGAGAGGGTACCCAGTACTTC
CASSFSGEGTQYF
>.|.|TRBJ2-5|TRBV7-9
TGTGCCAGCAGCTACTCCAGGGGAGATACCCAGTACTTC
CASSYSRGDTQYF
>once|.|TRBJ2-5|TRBV7-2
TGTGCCAGCACCCAGTCACAGGGAATGGGTCGGTTCGAGACCCAGTACTTC
CASTQSQGMGRFETQYF
>.|.|TRBJ1-1|TRBV7-2
TGTGCCAGCAGCTTACCCCTCAGGGGCCGGGAGGCTTTCTTT
CASSLPLRGREAFF
>.|.|TRBJ2-7|TRBV15
TGTGCCACCAGCAGCCAAGGGCCCTACGAGCAGTACTTC
CATSSQGPYEQYF
>.|.|TRBJ1-2|TRBV2
TGTGCCAGCAGTGAAGGGGGACGGCCGACCTATGGCTACACCTTC
CASSEGGRPTYGYTF
>few|.|TRBJ1-2|TRBV6-2/TRBV6-3
TGTGCCAGCATGAGTATGGACAGACCCTTTCACTATGGCTACACCTTC
CASMSMDRPFHYGYTF
>many|.|TRBJ1-2|TRBV6-1
TGTGCCAGCAGTGAACTCGGGACTTATGGCTACACCTTC
CASSELGTYGYTF
>.|.|TRBJ1-5|TRBV7-2
TGTGCCAGCAGCCTCTCCGTGGGGACACCGAATCAGCTCCAGCATTTT
CASSLSVGTPNQLQHF
>.|.|TRBJ2-2|TRBV15
TGTGCCACGAGACAGGACCTGGGGTCCGGGGAGCTGTTTTTT
CATRQDLGSGELFF
>.|.|TRBJ2-5|TRBV2
TGTGCCAGCAGTGAGGCCAGGGGACAAGAGACCCAGTACTTC
CASSEARGQETQYF
>.|.|TRBJ2-5|TRBV20-1
TGCAGTGCTAGTGCCCCCGGACGCGAGAAGGGGACCCAGTACTTC
CSASAPGREKGTQYF
>.|.|TRBJ1-1|TRBV29-1
TGCAGCCTGGCTTGGAACAAGAACACTGAAGCTTTCTTT
CSLAWNKNTEAFF
>few|.|TRBJ1-4|TRBV3-1
TGTGCCAGCAGCCAAGAAAGAGGGAGGCCCCATGAAAAACTGTTTTTT
CASSQERGRPHEKLFF
>.|.|TRBJ2-7|TRBV24-1
TGTGCCACCAGTGAGAGAGGGTACGAGCAGTACTTC
CATSERGYEQYF
>.|TRBD2|TRBJ2-7|TRBV7-2
TGTGCCAGCAGCTTAGTAATAGCGGGAGTAGGCGAGCAGTACTTC
CASSLVIAGVGEQYF
>.|.|TRBJ2-5|TRBV7-2
TGTGCCAGCAGCTCAGCGGAGACACAAGAGACCCAGTACTTC
CASSSAETQETQYF
>.|.|TRBJ2-1|TRBV2
TGTGCCACCATGGACTATCACACCGCCAATGAGCAGTTCTTC
CATMDYHTANEQFF
>.|.|TRBJ2-7|TRBV29-1
TGCAGCGTTGATCAGGGGCACGAGCAGTACTTC
CSVDQGHEQYF
>.|.|TRBJ2-7|TRBV10-3
TGTGCCATCAGTGACAGTTCGGGGCTCCCCTACGAGCAGTACTTC
CAISDSSGLPYEQYF
>.|TRBD2|TRBJ2-7|TRBV29-1
TGCAGCGTTGTAACTAGCGGGATCCTTTGGGGAGAGCAGTACTTC
CSVVTSGILWGEQYF
>many|TRBD1|TRBJ2-5|TRBV6-5
TGTGCCAGCAGGAGACAGGGCCAAGAGACCCAGTACTTC
CASRRQGQETQYF
>.|TRBD2|TRBJ2-7|TRBV10-3
TGTGCCGCCAGTAGGGCGGGAGGAAAACCCTACGAGCAGTACTTC
CAASRAGGKPYEQYF
>many|.|TRBJ2-7|TRBV5-1
TGCGCCAGCAGCTTGGAAGGTGAGCAGTACTTC
CASSLEGEQYF
>.|.|TRBJ2-5|TRBV7-2
TGTGCCAGCAGCTTACGTGGGGGCCGGGAGACCCAGTACTTC
CASSLRGGRETQYF
>many|.|TRBJ1-6|TRBV12-3/TRBV12-4
TGTGCCAGCAGTCTACGGGACGGCTTAAGATCACCCCTCCACTTT
CASSLRDGLRSPLHF
>.|.|TRBJ1-5|TRBV20-1
TGCAGTGCTAGAGAGAGTGACCCTCATCAGCCCCAGCATTTT
CSARESDPHQPQHF
>few|TRBD2|TRBJ2-7|TRBV4-1
TGCGCCAGCAGCCAATTCGCGCGGGAGGGCCGATACGAGCAGTACTTC
CASSQFAREGRYEQYF
>many|.|TRBJ1-1|TRBV29-1
TGCAGCGTTTTGCAGGGGACTGCGACTGAAGCTTTCTTT
CSVLQGTATEAFF
>.|.|TRBJ2-5|TRBV10-3
TGTGCCATCAGTGAGTCGAGAGGGGTGAAGACCCAGTACTTC
CAISESRGVKTQYF
>once|.|TRBJ1-3|TRBV10-3
TGTGCCATCAGTGATGGGGGTAGAAACACCATATATTTT
CAISDGGRNTIYF
>.|.|TRBJ1-1|TRBV7-9
TGTGCCAGCAGTCCCAACCTTTCGGGGGCGCGCACTGAAGCTTTCTTT
CASSPNLSGARTEAFF
>many|.|TRBJ1-1|TRBV7-3
TGTGCCAGCAGCTTGGCGGGGGTGAACACTGAAGCTTTCTTT
CASSLAGVNTEAFF
>.|TRBD1|TRBJ1-6|TRBV25-1
TGTGCCAGCAGAGGACAGGGGAGCTCACCCCTCCACTTT
CASRGQGSSPLHF
>many|.|TRBJ1-2|TRBV12-3/TRBV12-4
TGTGCCAGCAGCCCAGAAGGACGGGCTGGCACCTTC
CASSPEGRAGTF
>.|.|TRBJ2-7|TRBV7-2
TGTGCCAGCAGCTCCGAGAGACAGGAATTCTACGAGCAGTACTTC
CASSSERQEFYEQYF
>many|TRBD2|TRBJ2-2|TRBV9
TGTGCCAGCAGCGTAGCGGGAGGCACCGGGGAGCTGTTTTTT
CASSVAGGTGELFF
>.|TRBD1|TRBJ1-2|TRBV29-1
TGCAGCGCAGTGACAGGGAATAACTATGGCTACACCTTC
CSAVTGNNYGYTF
>.|TRBD1|TRBJ2-7|TRBV2
TGTGCCAGCAGTGCCGGGACAGGGCTTTTTTCCTACGAGCAGTACTTC
CASSAGTGLFSYEQYF
>.|TRBD1|TRBJ1-2|TRBV5-5
TGTGCCAGCAGGGCCGGGACAGGGAGTTGGGGCTACACCTTC
CASRAGTGSWGYTF
>.|TRBD2|TRBJ2-2|TRBV7-3
TGTGCCAGCAGCTTAACGGCTAGCGGGAGGGCCACGAACACCGGGGAGCTGTTTTTT
CASSLTASGRATNTGELFF
>.|.|TRBJ1-5|TRBV19
TGTGCCATCACGGTACCGGGCGCGGGCAATCAGCCCCAGCATTTT
CAITVPGAGNQPQHF
>.|.|TRBJ1-1|TRBV12-5
TGTGCTAGTTCCGGGGAAGCTTTCTTT
CASSGEAFF
>.|TRBD1|TRBJ1-6|TRBV7-9
TGTGCCAGCAGCTACCGGGACAGGGGATCACCCCTCCACTTT
CASSYRDRGSPLHF
>once|.|TRBJ1-3|TRBV29-1
TGCGGCGTTGTGCAGGGCTCTGGAAACACCATATATTTT
CGVVQGSGNTIYF
>many|TRBD1|TRBJ1-6|TRBV4-3
TGCGCCAGCAGCCAAGATCTGGCAGGGGGTGCTAATTCACCCCTCCACTTT
CASSQDLAGGANSPLHF
>.|.|TRBJ1-4|TRBV28
TGTGCCAGCAGTTTGACAGGTGGGGGATACGAAAAACTGTTTTTT
CASSLTGGGYEKLFF
>.|.|TRBJ2-2|TRBV7-9
TGTGCCAGCAGCTTATCGCGACGTGCGGGCGCCGGCACCGGGGAGCTGTTTTTT
CASSLSRRAGAGTGELFF
>few|TRBD2|TRBJ2-7|TRBV12-3/TRBV12-4
TGTGCCAGCACTCGAGGGGCGGGAGGCTCCGAGCAGTACTTC
CASTRGAGGSEQYF
>.|.|TRBJ2-5|TRBV29-1
TGCAGCGTTGATTTCGGACCGGAGACCCAGTACTTC
CSVDFGPETQYF
>.|.|TRBJ1-5|TRBV24-1
TGTGCCACCAGTCGTAAGGGAAGCAATCAGCCCCAGCATTTT
CATSRKGSNQPQHF
>.|TRBD1|TRBJ1-6|TRBV9
TGTGCCAGCAGCGTAGAATCAGGGGGAGGATCACCCCTCCACTTT
CASSVESGGGSPLHF